The 22 T cell receptor beta chains in this list originate from one sample, sequenced in a study of early T cells in non-severe SARS-CoV-2 infection. TCRdb called the 5' RACE reads again in MiXCR, with one record for every CDR3 protein. The data show 29,000 or so distinct CDR3 sequences, roughly a tenth seen once. The sample taken for sequencing was whole blood. The receptors were gathered from an adult who was a healthcare worker with PCR-confirmed SARS-CoV-2 infection or an uninfected control (not recorded which).

At least ten counts were recorded for this clonotype. CDR3 nucleotide sequence: TGTGCCAGCAGCGACAGGGGGCTTGCTTCACCCCTCCACTTT. Its protein is CASSDRGLASPLHF. This chain links TRBV6-5 with TRBJ1-6, with 10 bases fitting TRBD1. Unmatched junction bases numbered 5, after V lost 6 bases and J lost 9 bases. This CDR3 spans 14 amino acids. Germline V gene data show CDR1 as MNHEY and CDR2 as SVGAGI.

There are many counts of this clonotype. The chain employs TRBV5-4 and TRBJ2-5; 7 bases fit TRBD2. The V and J ends lost 5 bases and 1 base, in that order; junction bases with no gene match: 11. This CDR3 region has 16 residues. Germline loops: CDR1 SGHNT, CDR2 YYREEE (reference sequence). The chain's CDR3 is CASSRPQGGPQETQYF. For the CDR3, the DNA is TGTGCCAGCAGTCGTCCTCAGGGAGGGCCCCAAGAGACCCAGTACTTC.

There are many counts of this clonotype. The chain has TRBV11-2 and TRBJ1-5; maybe TRBD1 (6 bases). Germline V gives CDR1 SGHAT, CDR2 FQNNGV. The V gene lost 2 bases and the J gene lost 7 bases, with 12 bases spanning the gap. This CDR3 has 14 amino acids. This CDR3 is CASSLTGGRQPQHF. CDR3 DNA: TGTGCCAGCAGCTTAACGGGGGGCCGGCAGCCCCAGCATTTT.

In nucleotides, the CDR3 is TGTGCCAGCAGGCACACAGGACCTGGGGCCAACGTCCTGACTTTC. Residues: CASRHTGPGANVLTF. V usage is TRBV27 and J usage is TRBJ2-6; possible D gene TRBD1, 5 bases. There are 15 residues in the CDR3. Trimming removed 6 bases at V and 2 bases at J, with 11 bases between. CDR1 MNHEY and CDR2 SMNVEV come from the germline V gene (reference sequence). Supplemented by reference TRBV27 and TRBJ2-6, the full variable domain reads EAQVTQNPRYLITVTGKKLTVTCSQNMNHEYMSWYRQDPGLGLRQIYYSMNVEVTDKGDVPEGYKVSRKEKRNFPLILESPSPNQTSLYFCASRHTGPGANVLTFGAGSRLTVL.

This clonotype came up many times. V usage is TRBV14 and J usage is TRBJ1-1; D remains unclear. This CDR3 has 13 residues. The V gene lost 1 base and the J gene lost 7 bases, with 10 bases spanning the gap. Germline V lookup: CDR1 SGHDN, CDR2 FVKESK. CDR3: CASSQVLRGEAFF. Written as DNA, the CDR3 is TGTGCCAGCAGCCAAGTTCTAAGAGGTGAAGCTTTCTTT.

This clonotype was counted at least ten times. V and J are TRBV12-3 or TRBV12-4 and TRBJ1-2; TRBD1 matches 7 bases. With V trimmed by 7 bases and J by 12 bases, 11 bases remained unmatched. The CDR3 covers 12 residues. The CDR3 coding sequence is TGTGCCAGCACCGGGACAGCTCCCTGGCACACCTTC. It codes for CASTGTAPWHTF.

This clonotype was seen a few times. J is TRBJ1-4 and V is TRBV12-3 or TRBV12-4; 8 bases map to TRBD1. The length of the CDR3 is 15 residues. The junction had 5 bases not matched to a gene; V was cut back by 4 bases and J by 4 bases. The CDR3 DNA follows: TGTGCCAGCAGTTCAGGACAGGGAGTTAATGAAAAACTGTTTTTT. Translated, it gives CASSSGQGVNEKLFF.

This clonotype was seen many times. The genes are TRBV20-1 and TRBJ2-2; 8 nucleotides agree with TRBD1. CDR3 length: 12 residues. From germline, CDR1 is DFQATT and CDR2 SNEGSKA (reference sequence). V lost 6 bases and J lost 7; bases outside the gene matches: 4. The CDR3 DNA follows: TGCAGTGCCAACAGGGGGTTCGGGGAGCTGTTTTTT. It encodes CSANRGFGELFF.

This clonotype was seen at least ten times. The rearrangement links TRBV15 to TRBJ1-2; D unclear. Deletions cut 1 base from V and 8 bases from J, with 5 bases between. The CDR3 has 11 residues. From germline, CDR1 is LNHNV and CDR2 YYDKDF (reference sequence). CDR3 region: CATSRAGGYTF. CDR3 DNA: TGTGCCACCAGCAGAGCTGGAGGCTACACCTTC.

Ten or more counts support this clonotype. This chain connects TRBV15 to TRBJ2-3; D tentatively reads TRBD1 or TRBD2 (5 bases each). The CDR3 is 15 amino acids. The V gene lost 1 base and the J gene lost 2 bases, with 10 bases spanning the gap. The germline V gene encodes CDR1 LNHNV and CDR2 YYDKDF (reference sequence). In nucleotides, the CDR3 is TGTGCCACCAGCAGAGGAGGGGCCCTCACAGATACGCAGTATTTT. It codes for CATSRGGALTDTQYF. The whole variable domain, remainder taken from reference TRBV15 and TRBJ2-3, is DAMVIQNPRYQVTQFGKPVTLSCSQTLNHNVMYWYQQKSSQAPKLLFHYYDKDFNNEADTPDNFQSRRPNTSFCFLDIRSPGLGDTAMYLCATSRGGALTDTQYFGPGTRLTVL.

Ten or more counts support this clonotype. This rearrangement joins TRBV29-1 to TRBJ2-5; possibly TRBD2 for D (5 bases). This CDR3 comprises 11 residues. V was cut by 7 bases and J by 4 bases, with 10 bases left in between. Germline-derived CDR1 and CDR2 are SQVTM and ANQGSEA. The CDR3 loop reads CSASEGETQYF. CDR3 nucleotides: TGCAGCGCATCCGAGGGAGAGACCCAGTACTTC.

This clonotype was counted ten times or more. The chain is built from TRBV9 and TRBJ1-6; the match to TRBD1 covers 7 bases. Looked up from germline, CDR1 is SGDLS and CDR2 is YYNGEE. This CDR3 spans 14 amino acids. Trimming at V came to 4 bases and at J to 13 bases, leaving 11 bases not matched to a gene. CDR3: CASSRDRVISPLHF. CDR3 bases: TGTGCCAGCAGCAGAGACAGGGTAATTAGTCCCCTCCACTTT.

This clonotype was counted ten times or more. V and J are TRBV5-4 and TRBJ1-2; maybe TRBD1 (5 bases). This CDR3 is 12 amino acids long. Trimming took 4 bases from V and 7 from J, leaving 11 bases between them. Looked up from germline, CDR1 is SGHNT and CDR2 is YYREEE (reference sequence). The CDR3 sequence: CASSELQVGYTF. CDR3 bases: TGTGCCAGCAGCGAATTACAGGTTGGCTACACCTTC.

This clonotype has ten or more counts. The chain uses TRBV6-1 and TRBJ2-5; tentative D call: TRBD1 (5 bases). Per germline, CDR1 MNHNS and CDR2 SASEGT. There are 13 residues in the CDR3. V lost 11 bases, J lost 2 bases, and 15 bases lay in between. CDR3 bases: TGTGCCTCACAGGAACGCCAGCAAGAGACCCAGTACTTC. Translated: CASQERQQETQYF.

This clonotype was observed at least ten times. The chain employs TRBV6-5 and TRBJ1-2, with 7 positions matching TRBD1. Unmatched junction bases numbered 6, after V lost 6 bases and J lost 8 bases. Germline V gene lookup returns CDR1 MNHEY and CDR2 SVGAGI. The CDR3 has 12 amino acids. CDR3 region: CASSRQGGGYTF. The CDR3 nucleotides are TGTGCCAGCAGCCGACAGGGAGGAGGCTACACCTTC.

This clonotype was found many times. The rearrangement joins TRBV11-2 to TRBJ2-1, with no clear D. This CDR3 comprises 12 residues. Germline V gene data show CDR1 as SGHAT and CDR2 as FQNNGV. V was shortened by 5 bases and J by 9 bases, with 11 bases between the two germline ends. CDR3: CASSPLSGEQFF. The CDR3 DNA reads as TGTGCCAGCAGCCCACTTTCTGGTGAGCAGTTCTTC.

This clonotype has just a few counts. The chain recombines TRBV5-4 with TRBJ2-3, with 9 bases matching TRBD2. The junction had 12 bases not matched to a gene; V was cut back by 4 bases and J by 6 bases. The CDR3 extends over 16 amino acids. CDR1 is SGHNT, CDR2 YYREEE, per germline (reference sequence). Here the CDR3 reads CASSRTRAGGEDTQYF. The CDR3 DNA is TGTGCCAGCAGCCGTACTCGAGCGGGGGGAGAGGATACGCAGTATTTT.

This clonotype was found many times. CDR3 protein: CASNNDRANAEAFF. CDR3 nucleotide sequence: TGTGCCAGCAACAATGACAGGGCTAACGCTGAAGCTTTCTTT. This rearrangement joins TRBV7-2 to TRBJ1-1; 7 nucleotides agree with TRBD1. Per germline, CDR1 SGHTA and CDR2 FQGNSA. V gave up 7 bases and J gave up 6 bases; unmatched junction bases: 11. The CDR3 contains 14 residues.

This clonotype was seen repeatedly, ten times or more. J is TRBJ1-6 and V is TRBV5-1; TRBD1 agrees at 9 bases. This CDR3 has 15 amino acids. Per the germline V gene, CDR1 is SGHRS and CDR2 is YFSETQ. J lost 11 bases, V lost 5 bases, and 11 bases had no gene match. The CDR3 region has the DNA TGCGCCAGCAGGGTCGAACAGGGGGCGATGGCACCCCTCCACTTT. Translated: CASRVEQGAMAPLHF.

Many counts were recorded for this clonotype. The genes are TRBV27 and TRBJ1-4; 7 nucleotides line up with TRBD1. Germline V CDR1 and CDR2: MNHEY, SMNVEV (reference sequence). This CDR3 contains 14 residues. Trimming at V came to 5 bases and at J to 7 bases, leaving 7 bases not matched to a gene. The CDR3 loop is CASSVTGLGEKLFF. As DNA, the CDR3 is TGTGCCAGCAGTGTGACAGGGTTGGGTGAAAAACTGTTTTTT.

This clonotype was counted ten times or more. This chain joins TRBV7-2 and TRBJ1-5; perhaps TRBD1 as D (6 bases). Germline CDR1 SGHTA, CDR2 FQGNSA. The CDR3 runs to 15 residues. Trimming removed 1 base at V and 1 base at J, with 8 bases between. The DNA for the CDR3 is TGTGCCAGCAGCTTAGGAGGGGGGAGCAATCAGCCCCAGCATTTT. Translation gives CASSLGGGSNQPQHF.

This clonotype was picked up many times. The V and J genes are TRBV7-2 and TRBJ2-3; D perhaps matches TRBD1 (5 bases). Trimming took 11 bases from V and 7 from J, leaving 13 bases between them. Germline values: CDR1 SGHTA, CDR2 FQGNSA. The length of the CDR3 is 11 residues. CDR3 in amino acids: CAVPKGYTQYF. CDR3 bases: TGTGCCGTCCCGAAGGGGTATACGCAGTATTTT.